This T cell receptor (beta chain) is from a study of T cell clonality in common variable immunodeficiency. Study-level points and caveats: Fewer deletions and N-nucleotide insertions were reportedly seen in common variable immunodeficiency TCR beta sequences.

For this clone: Its antigen remains unidentified.

TCRdb's table, derived via immunoSEQ multiplex PCR, lists solely in-frame clones and lacks some. In total the sample includes more than 13,000 clones, none of them seen once. This clonotype originated in a human donor with common variable immunodeficiency. The material sequenced was peripheral blood mononuclear cells.

CDR3 region: CASSSPMADEQFF. Incomplete CDR3 DNA: TGTGCCAGCAGCTCCCCGATGGCGGATGAG. The genes are TRBV7-9 and TRBJ2-1, with D unresolved. Coverage ceases 3 residues before the CDR3 finishes, and the germline J gene fills in the end. Trimming cost V 4 bases and J 8 bases, with 12 bases left between them. The CDR3 extends over 13 amino acids. Germline CDR1 is SEHNR and CDR2 is FQNEAQ (reference sequence).